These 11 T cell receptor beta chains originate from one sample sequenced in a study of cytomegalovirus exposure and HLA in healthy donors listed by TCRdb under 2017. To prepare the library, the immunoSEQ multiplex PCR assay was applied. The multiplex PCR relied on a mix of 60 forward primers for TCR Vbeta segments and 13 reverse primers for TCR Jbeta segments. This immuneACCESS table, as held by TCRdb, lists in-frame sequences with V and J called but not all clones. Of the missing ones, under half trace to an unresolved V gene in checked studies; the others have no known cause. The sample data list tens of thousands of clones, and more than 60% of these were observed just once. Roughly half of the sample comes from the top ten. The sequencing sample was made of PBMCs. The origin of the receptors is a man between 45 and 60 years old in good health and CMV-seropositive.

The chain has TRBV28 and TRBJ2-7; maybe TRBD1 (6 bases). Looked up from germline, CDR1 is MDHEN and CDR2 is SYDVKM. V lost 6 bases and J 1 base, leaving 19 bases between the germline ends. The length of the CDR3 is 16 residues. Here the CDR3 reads CASSSYRAPLSYEQYF. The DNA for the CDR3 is TGTGCCAGCAGCTCTTACAGGGCCCCCCTGTCCTACGAGCAGTACTTC.

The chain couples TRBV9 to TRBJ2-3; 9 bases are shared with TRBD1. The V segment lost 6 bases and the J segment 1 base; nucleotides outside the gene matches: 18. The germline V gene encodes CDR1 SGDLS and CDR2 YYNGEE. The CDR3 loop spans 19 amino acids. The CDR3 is CASNSPRRTGALRTDTQYF. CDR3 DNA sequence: TGTGCCAGCAACTCCCCGAGGAGGACAGGGGCTCTACGCACAGATACGCAGTATTTT.

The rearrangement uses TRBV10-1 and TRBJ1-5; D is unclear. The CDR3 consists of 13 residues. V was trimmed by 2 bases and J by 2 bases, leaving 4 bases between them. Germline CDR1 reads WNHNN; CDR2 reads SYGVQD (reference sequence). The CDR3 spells CASSEVGNQPQHF. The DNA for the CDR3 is TGCGCCAGCAGTGAGGTAGGCAATCAGCCCCAGCATTTT.

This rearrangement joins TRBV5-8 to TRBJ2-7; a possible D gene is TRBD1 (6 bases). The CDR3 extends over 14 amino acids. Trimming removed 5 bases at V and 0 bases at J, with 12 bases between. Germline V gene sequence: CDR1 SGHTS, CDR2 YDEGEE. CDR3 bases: TGTGCCAGCAGATTCGGGGACACCTCCTACGAGCAGTACTTC. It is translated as CASRFGDTSYEQYF.

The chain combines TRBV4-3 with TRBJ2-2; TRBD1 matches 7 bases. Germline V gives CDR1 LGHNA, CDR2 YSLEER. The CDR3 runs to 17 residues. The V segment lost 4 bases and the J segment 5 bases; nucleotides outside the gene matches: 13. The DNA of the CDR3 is TGCGCCAGCAGCCCGAGGGGAGCTCAGGGGGTAACCGGGGAGCTGTTTTTT. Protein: CASSPRGAQGVTGELFF.

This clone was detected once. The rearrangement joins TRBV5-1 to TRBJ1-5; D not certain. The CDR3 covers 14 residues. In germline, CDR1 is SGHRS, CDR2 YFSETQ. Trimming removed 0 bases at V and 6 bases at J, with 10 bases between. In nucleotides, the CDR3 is TGCGCCAGCAGCTTGGACACGGGAGGTCAGCCCCAGCATTTT. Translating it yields CASSLDTGGQPQHF.

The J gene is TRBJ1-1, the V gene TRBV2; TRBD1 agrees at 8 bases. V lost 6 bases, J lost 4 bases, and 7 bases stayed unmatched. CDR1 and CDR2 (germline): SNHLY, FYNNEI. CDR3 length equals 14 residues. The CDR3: CASRDGQGGTEAFF. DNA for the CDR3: TGTGCCAGCAGAGATGGACAGGGCGGCACTGAAGCTTTCTTT. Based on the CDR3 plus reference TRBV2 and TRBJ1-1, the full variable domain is EPEVTQTPSHQVTQMGQEVILRCVPISNHLYFYWYRQILGQKVEFLVSFYNNEISEKSEIFDDQFSVERPDGSNFTLKIRSTKLEDSAMYFCASRDGQGGTEAFFGQGTRLTVV.

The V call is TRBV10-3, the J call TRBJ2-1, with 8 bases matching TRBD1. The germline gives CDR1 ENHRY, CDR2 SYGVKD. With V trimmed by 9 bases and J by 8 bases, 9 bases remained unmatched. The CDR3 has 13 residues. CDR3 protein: CAIGLDRDHEQFF. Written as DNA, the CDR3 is TGTGCCATTGGGTTGGACAGGGATCATGAGCAGTTCTTC.

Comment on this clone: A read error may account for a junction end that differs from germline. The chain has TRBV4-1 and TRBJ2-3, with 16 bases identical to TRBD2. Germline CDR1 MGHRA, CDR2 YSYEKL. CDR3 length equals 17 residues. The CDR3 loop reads CVSSLSGTSGGEDTQYF. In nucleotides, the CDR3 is TGCGTCAGCAGCCTGAGCGGGACTAGCGGGGGGGAAGATACGCAGTATTTT.

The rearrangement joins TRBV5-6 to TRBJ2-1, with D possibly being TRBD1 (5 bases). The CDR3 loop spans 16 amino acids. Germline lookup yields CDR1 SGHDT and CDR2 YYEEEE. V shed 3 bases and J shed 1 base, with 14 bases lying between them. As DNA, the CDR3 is TGTGCCAGCAGCTATGCGTCGTCAGGGTCCTACAATGAGCAGTTCTTC. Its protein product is CASSYASSGSYNEQFF.

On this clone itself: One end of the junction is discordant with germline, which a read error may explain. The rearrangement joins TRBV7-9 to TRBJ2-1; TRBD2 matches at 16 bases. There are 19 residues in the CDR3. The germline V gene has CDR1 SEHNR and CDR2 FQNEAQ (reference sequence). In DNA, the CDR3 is TGTTCCAGCAGCTTATCGGGACTAGCGGGAGGGCCCTCTAACGATGAGCAGTTCTTC. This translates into CSSSLSGLAGGPSNDEQFF.